Described below is a single TCR beta chain sequence and its context. What it binds is unknown. The CDR3 has 15 amino acids. The germline V and J ends were trimmed by 2 bases and 1 base, with 12 bases remaining between them. Germline V gives CDR1 MNHNS, CDR2 SASEGT. This sample was taken from a study of blood T cells in healthy people across ages. Turning to the study itself: Roughly one uniquely barcoded beta molecule per two T cells was captured. Study-level results: Across the age range, TCR beta diversity per million T cells fell in a roughly linear way.

It was with a sample-barcoded 5' primer and a J-beta primer mix that a second PCR of roughly 7 to 12 cycles was run. Per-sample output comprised a minimum of 2.5 million paired-end reads containing CDR3. TCRdb redid the calling of the 5' RACE reads with MiXCR, one entry per CDR3 protein. The sample contains about 1,400,000 distinct CDR3 sequences, approximately 38% of which appear only once. The chain carries TRBV6-1 and TRBJ2-7, with a possible D match to TRBD2 (5 bases). This TCR derives from a woman in her late teens or twenties in good health. Sequencing used blood. For the CDR3, the DNA is TGTGCCAGCAGTGAATTCGGGGTAGGGTCCTACGAGCAGTACTTC. This codes for CASSEFGVGSYEQYF.